The clone carrying this TCR beta chain was seen only a few times. Antigen unknown. The data belong to a study of blood T cells in healthy people across ages. Donation came from healthy Caucasian individuals in Russia who were aged about 6 to 100. Isolation yielded PBMCs, at least 6.5 million per sample, in every case. CDR3 size: 14 residues. The V gene end was trimmed by 2 bases and the J gene end by 5 bases; junction bases not matched to a gene: 4. Germline loops: CDR1 SGHKS, CDR2 YYEKEE (reference sequence). A J-beta primer mix and a sample-barcoded 5' primer were used in a second PCR of about 7 to 12 cycles. Every single cDNA molecule received a tag from a template-switch adaptor with 12 random nucleotides. TCRdb recomputed calls from the 5' RACE reads with MiXCR, one row per CDR3 protein. Of 1.5 million to 2 million distinct CDR3 sequences listed, around 48% are singletons. Whole-study results and caveats: Older age coincided with a roughly linear decline in TCR beta diversity per million T cells.

This TCR was sampled from a woman between 40 and 50 years old in good health. Sequences were obtained from blood. The V and J genes are TRBV5-5 and TRBJ1-2; TRBD1 matches 9 bases. The CDR3 spells CASSFGTGSYGYTF. CDR3 DNA sequence: TGTGCCAGCAGCTTTGGGACAGGGAGTTATGGCTACACCTTC.